This T cell receptor (beta chain) was identified in a study of blood T cell repertoires in COVID-19. This clone occurred once. The CDR3 sequence is 15 residues long. Germline V gene lookup returns CDR1 SGHRS and CDR2 YFSETQ. Trimming took off 0 bases at V and 5 bases at J, with 15 bases between the two ends. Sequencing was performed with immunoSEQ multiplex PCR; in TCRdb, only in-frame clones are kept and a portion is missing. The sample yields approximately 240,000 clones, less than 85% seen once. This receptor was obtained from an elderly woman with active or convalescent COVID-19. The chain is built from TRBV5-1 and TRBJ2-7; a weak D match, TRBD2 (5 bases). The sample taken for sequencing was peripheral blood. CDR3 nucleotides: TGCGCCAGCAGCTTGGAGGGTGGCAGAGCGGACGAGCAGTACTTC. This codes for CASSLEGGRADEQYF.